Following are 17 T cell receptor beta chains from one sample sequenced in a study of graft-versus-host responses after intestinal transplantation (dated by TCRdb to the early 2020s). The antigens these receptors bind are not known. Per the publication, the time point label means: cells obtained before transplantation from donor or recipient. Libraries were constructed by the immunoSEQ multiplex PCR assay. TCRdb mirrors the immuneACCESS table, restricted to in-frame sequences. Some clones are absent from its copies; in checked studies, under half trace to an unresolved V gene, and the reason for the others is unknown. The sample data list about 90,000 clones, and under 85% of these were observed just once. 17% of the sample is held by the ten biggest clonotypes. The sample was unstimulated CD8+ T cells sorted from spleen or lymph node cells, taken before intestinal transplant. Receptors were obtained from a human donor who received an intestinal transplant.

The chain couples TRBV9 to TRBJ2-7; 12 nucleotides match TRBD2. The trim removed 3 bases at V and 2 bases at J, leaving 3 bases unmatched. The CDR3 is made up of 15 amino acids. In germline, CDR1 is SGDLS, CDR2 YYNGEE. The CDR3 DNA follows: TGTGCCAGCAGCGGGTCTAGCGGGAGGGCCTACGAGCAGTACTTC. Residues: CASSGSSGRAYEQYF.

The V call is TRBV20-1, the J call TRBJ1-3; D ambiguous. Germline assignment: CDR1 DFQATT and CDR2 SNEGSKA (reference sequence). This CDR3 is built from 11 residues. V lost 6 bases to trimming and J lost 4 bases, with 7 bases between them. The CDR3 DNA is TGCAGTGCGCTGATGGGAAACACCATATATTTT. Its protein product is CSALMGNTIYF.

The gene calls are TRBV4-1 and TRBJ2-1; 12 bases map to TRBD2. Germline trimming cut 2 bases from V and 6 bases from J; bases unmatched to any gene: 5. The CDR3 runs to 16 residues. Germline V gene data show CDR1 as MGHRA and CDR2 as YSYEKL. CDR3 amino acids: CASSQRLAGGGNEQFF. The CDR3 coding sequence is TGCGCCAGCAGCCAAAGGCTAGCGGGGGGGGGCAATGAGCAGTTCTTC.

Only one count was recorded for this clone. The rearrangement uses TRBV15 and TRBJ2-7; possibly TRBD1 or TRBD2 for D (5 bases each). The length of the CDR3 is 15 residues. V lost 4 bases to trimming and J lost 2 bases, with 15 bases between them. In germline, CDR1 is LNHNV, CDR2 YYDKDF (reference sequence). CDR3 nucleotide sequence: TGTGCCACCAGCAAAATCCGGGACGGTACCTACGAGCAGTACTTC. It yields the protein CATSKIRDGTYEQYF. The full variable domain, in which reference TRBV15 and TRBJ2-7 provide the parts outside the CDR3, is DAMVIQNPRYQVTQFGKPVTLSCSQTLNHNVMYWYQQKSSQAPKLLFHYYDKDFNNEADTPDNFQSRRPNTSFCFLDIRSPGLGDTAMYLCATSKIRDGTYEQYFGPGTRLTVT.

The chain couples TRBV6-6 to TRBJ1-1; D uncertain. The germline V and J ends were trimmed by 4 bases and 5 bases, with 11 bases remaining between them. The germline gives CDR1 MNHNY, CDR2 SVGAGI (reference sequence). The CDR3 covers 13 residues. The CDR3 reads CASSLGPGTEAFF. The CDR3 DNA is TGTGCCAGCAGTTTAGGACCGGGGACTGAAGCTTTCTTT.

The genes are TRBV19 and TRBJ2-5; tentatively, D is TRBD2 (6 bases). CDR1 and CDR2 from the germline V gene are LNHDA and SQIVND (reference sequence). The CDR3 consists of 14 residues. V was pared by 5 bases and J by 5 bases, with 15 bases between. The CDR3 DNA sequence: TGTGCCAGTAGTGGCTCCGGGGGTGGTGAGACCCAGTACTTC. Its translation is CASSGSGGGETQYF.

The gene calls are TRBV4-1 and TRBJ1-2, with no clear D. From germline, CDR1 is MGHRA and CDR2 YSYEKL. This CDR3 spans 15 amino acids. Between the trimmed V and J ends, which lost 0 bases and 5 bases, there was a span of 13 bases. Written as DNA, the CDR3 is TGCGCCAGCAGCCAAGATTCCAGGTCGGGGTATGGCTACACCTTC. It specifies CASSQDSRSGYGYTF.

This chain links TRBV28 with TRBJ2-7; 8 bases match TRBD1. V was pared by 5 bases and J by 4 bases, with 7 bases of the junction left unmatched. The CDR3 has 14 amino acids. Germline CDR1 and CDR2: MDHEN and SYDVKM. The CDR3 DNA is TGTGCCAGCAGTGTGGGACAGGTTATTTACGAGCAGTACTTC. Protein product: CASSVGQVIYEQYF.

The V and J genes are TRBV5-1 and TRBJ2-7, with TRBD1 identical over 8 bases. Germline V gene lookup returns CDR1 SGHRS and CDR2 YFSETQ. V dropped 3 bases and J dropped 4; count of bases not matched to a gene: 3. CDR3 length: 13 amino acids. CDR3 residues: CASSWDRIYEQYF. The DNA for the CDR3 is TGCGCCAGCAGCTGGGACAGGATTTACGAGCAGTACTTC.

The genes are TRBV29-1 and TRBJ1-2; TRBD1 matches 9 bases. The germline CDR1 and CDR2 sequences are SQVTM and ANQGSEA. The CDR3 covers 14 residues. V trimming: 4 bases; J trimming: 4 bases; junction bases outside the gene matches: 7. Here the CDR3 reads CSVVSQGAFYGYTF. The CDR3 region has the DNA TGCAGCGTTGTCTCACAGGGGGCCTTCTATGGCTACACCTTC.

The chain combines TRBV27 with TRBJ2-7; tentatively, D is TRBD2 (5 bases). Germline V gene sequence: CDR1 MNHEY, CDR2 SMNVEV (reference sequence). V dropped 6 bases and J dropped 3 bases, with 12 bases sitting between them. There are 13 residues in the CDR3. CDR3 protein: CASRRPGIYEQYF. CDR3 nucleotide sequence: TGTGCCAGCAGGCGACCCGGGATCTACGAGCAGTACTTC.

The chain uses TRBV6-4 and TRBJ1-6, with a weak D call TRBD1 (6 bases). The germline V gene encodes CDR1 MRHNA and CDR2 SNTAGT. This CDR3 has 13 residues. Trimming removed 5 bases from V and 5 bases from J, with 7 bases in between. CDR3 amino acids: CASSRTDNSPLHF. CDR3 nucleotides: TGTGCCAGCAGTAGGACAGATAATTCACCCCTCCACTTT.

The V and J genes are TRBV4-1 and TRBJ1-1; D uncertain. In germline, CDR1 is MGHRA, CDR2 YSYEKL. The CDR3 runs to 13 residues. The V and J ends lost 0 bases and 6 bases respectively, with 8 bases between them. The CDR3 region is CASSQDPVAEAFF. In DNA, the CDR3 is TGCGCCAGCAGCCAAGATCCGGTAGCTGAAGCTTTCTTT.

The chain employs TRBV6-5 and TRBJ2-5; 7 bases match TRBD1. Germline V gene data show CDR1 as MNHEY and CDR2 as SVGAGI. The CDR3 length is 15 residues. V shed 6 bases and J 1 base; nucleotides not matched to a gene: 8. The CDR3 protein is CASRTSDRVQETQYF. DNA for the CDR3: TGTGCCAGCAGAACTTCAGACAGGGTCCAAGAGACCCAGTACTTC.

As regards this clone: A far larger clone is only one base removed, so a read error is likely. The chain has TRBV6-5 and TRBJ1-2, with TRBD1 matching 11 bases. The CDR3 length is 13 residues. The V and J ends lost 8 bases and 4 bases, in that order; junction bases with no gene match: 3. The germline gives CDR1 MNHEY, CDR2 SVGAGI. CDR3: CASCGTGGYGYTF. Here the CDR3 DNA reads TGTGCCAGCTGTGGGACAGGGGGCTATGGCTACACCTTC.

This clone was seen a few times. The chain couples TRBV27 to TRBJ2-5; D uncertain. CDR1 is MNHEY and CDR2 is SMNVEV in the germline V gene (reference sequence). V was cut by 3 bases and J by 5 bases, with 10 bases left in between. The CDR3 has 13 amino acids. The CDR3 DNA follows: TGTGCCAGCAGTTTTAGGGTGGGGGAGACCCAGTACTTC. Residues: CASSFRVGETQYF.

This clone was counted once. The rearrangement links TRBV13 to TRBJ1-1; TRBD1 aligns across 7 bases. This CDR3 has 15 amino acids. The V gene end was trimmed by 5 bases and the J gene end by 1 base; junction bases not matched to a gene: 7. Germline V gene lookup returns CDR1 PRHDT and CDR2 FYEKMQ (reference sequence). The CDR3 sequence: CASSRRGTANTEAFF. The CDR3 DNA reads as TGTGCCAGCAGCCGCAGGGGGACCGCGAACACTGAAGCTTTCTTT.